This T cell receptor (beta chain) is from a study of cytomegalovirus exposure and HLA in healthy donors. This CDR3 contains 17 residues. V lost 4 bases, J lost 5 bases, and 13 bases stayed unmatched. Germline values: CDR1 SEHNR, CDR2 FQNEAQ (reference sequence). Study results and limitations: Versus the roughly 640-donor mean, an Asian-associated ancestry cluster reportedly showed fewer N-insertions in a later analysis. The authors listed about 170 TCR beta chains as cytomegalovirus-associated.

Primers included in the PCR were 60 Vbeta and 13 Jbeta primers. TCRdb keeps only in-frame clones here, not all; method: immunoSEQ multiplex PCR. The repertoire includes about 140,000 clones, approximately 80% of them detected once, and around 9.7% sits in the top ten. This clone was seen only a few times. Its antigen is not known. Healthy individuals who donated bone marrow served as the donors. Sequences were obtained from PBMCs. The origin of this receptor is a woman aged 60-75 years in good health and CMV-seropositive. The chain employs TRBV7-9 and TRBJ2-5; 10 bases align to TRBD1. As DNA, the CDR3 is TGTGCCAGCAGCTCACCCCCTGGGACAGGGGTGAGGGAGACCCAGTACTTC. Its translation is CASSSPPGTGVRETQYF.